Following are 10 T cell receptor beta chains from one sample sequenced in a study of cytomegalovirus exposure and HLA in healthy donors. Vbeta (60) and Jbeta (13) primers were used in the PCR. The protocol was immunoSEQ multiplex PCR, while the TCRdb copy is restricted to in-frame clones and leaves out a portion. The sample includes 250,000 or so clones, 85% seen only once; the top ten take over 1%. The sequenced sample consisted of PBMCs. These receptors came from a human donor in good health.

This chain links TRBV30 with TRBJ2-1, with 9 bases lining up with TRBD2. The CDR3 extends over 16 amino acids. CDR1 is GTSNPN and CDR2 is SVGIG in the germline V gene (reference sequence). Germline trimming cut 4 bases from V and 12 bases from J; bases unmatched to any gene: 19. CDR3 nucleotide sequence: TGTGCCTGGACCGTAGGGGCTAGCGGGACCTTTAGGGCGCAGTTCTTC. Amino acids: CAWTVGASGTFRAQFF.

This clone was recorded a few times. The V call is TRBV19, the J call TRBJ1-1, with D possibly matching TRBD1 (6 bases). Per the germline V gene, CDR1 is LNHDA and CDR2 is SQIVND (reference sequence). CDR3 length equals 16 residues. V was trimmed by 3 bases and J by 0 bases, leaving 14 bases between them. CDR3 residues: CASSIKGRGLNTEAFF. The CDR3 DNA sequence: TGTGCCAGTAGTATTAAGGGCAGGGGTCTGAACACTGAAGCTTTCTTT.

This rearrangement joins TRBV19 to TRBJ1-5, with TRBD1 identical over 7 bases. This CDR3 is 17 amino acids long. CDR1 LNHDA and CDR2 SQIVND come from the germline V gene (reference sequence). Trimming removed 5 bases from V and 0 bases from J; junction bases left unmatched: 10. The CDR3 DNA is TGTGCCAGTAGTGCCGCGGGGACAGTTTATAGCAATCAGCCCCAGCATTTT. This gives the protein CASSAAGTVYSNQPQHF. Combining the CDR3 with reference TRBV19 and TRBJ1-5 gives the whole variable domain DGGITQSPKYLFRKEGQNVTLSCEQNLNHDAMYWYRQDPGQGLRLIYYSQIVNDFQKGDIAEGYSVSREKKESFPLTVTSAQKNPTAFYLCASSAAGTVYSNQPQHFGDGTRLSIL.

This chain uses TRBV15 with TRBJ2-3; 10 bases map to TRBD2. The CDR3 consists of 15 residues. Germline CDR1 is LNHNV and CDR2 is YYDKDF (reference sequence). Unmatched junction bases numbered 7, after V lost 5 bases and J lost 5 bases. This CDR3 is CATSAASGSGDTQYF. CDR3 sequence (DNA): TGTGCCACCAGCGCAGCTAGCGGGAGTGGAGATACGCAGTATTTT. The variable domain in full, completed from reference TRBV15 and TRBJ2-3, reads DAMVIQNPRYQVTQFGKPVTLSCSQTLNHNVMYWYQQKSSQAPKLLFHYYDKDFNNEADTPDNFQSRRPNTSFCFLDIRSPGLGDTAMYLCATSAASGSGDTQYFGPGTRLTVL.

The CDR3 region has the DNA TGTGCCAGCAGCTTGAGGAAGGTAACGAGTGAGACCCAGTACTTC. Translating it yields CASSLRKVTSETQYF. This chain connects TRBV13 to TRBJ2-5; unclear D gene. This CDR3 comprises 15 residues. Germline V gene lookup returns CDR1 PRHDT and CDR2 FYEKMQ (reference sequence). Trimming stripped 3 bases from V and 5 bases from J, with 16 bases between.

This chain joins TRBV5-4 and TRBJ2-1; D is possibly TRBD2 (6 bases). This CDR3 contains 18 residues. Deletions cut 4 bases from V and 4 bases from J, with 24 bases between. The germline gives CDR1 SGHNT, CDR2 YYREEE (reference sequence). CDR3 nucleotides: TGTGCCAGCAGCCCCCCGTTACGGGGGACCCGACCATACAATGAGCAGTTCTTC. It specifies CASSPPLRGTRPYNEQFF.

The genes are TRBV12-5 and TRBJ2-7, with 7 bases identical to TRBD2. V lost 1 base and J lost 2; bases outside the gene matches: 5. Germline V lookup: CDR1 LGHNT, CDR2 FRNRAP. The CDR3 spans 15 residues. The DNA for the CDR3 is TGTGCTAGTGGTTTGGGTCACGGGAGGCCCTACGAGCAGTACTTC. Translated, it gives CASGLGHGRPYEQYF.

The chain carries TRBV4-1 and TRBJ1-2, with a tentative D call TRBD1 (5 bases). Trimming removed 2 bases at V and 0 bases at J, with 13 bases between. Germline lookup yields CDR1 MGHRA and CDR2 YSYEKL. The CDR3 has 16 amino acids. The CDR3 region is CASSQPGAGPNYGYTF. The CDR3 DNA is TGCGCCAGCAGCCAACCCGGAGCGGGACCTAACTATGGCTACACCTTC.

This chain uses TRBV27 with TRBJ2-2, with D possibly TRBD2 on 5 matching bases. Trimming cost V 6 bases and J 5 bases, with 13 bases left between them. Germline CDR1 is MNHEY and CDR2 is SMNVEV (reference sequence). CDR3 length: 14 residues. CDR3 residues: CASSSRTETGELFF. The CDR3 DNA sequence: TGTGCCAGCAGCTCAAGGACTGAGACCGGGGAGCTGTTTTTT.

The chain carries TRBV5-4 and TRBJ1-1; TRBD1 aligns across 7 bases. This CDR3 region has 14 residues. Per the germline V gene, CDR1 is SGHNT and CDR2 is YYREEE (reference sequence). The trim removed 3 bases at V and 2 bases at J, leaving 4 bases unmatched. DNA of the CDR3: TGTGCCAGCAGCTCGCCAGGGGGAAACACTGAAGCTTTCTTT. This codes for CASSSPGGNTEAFF.